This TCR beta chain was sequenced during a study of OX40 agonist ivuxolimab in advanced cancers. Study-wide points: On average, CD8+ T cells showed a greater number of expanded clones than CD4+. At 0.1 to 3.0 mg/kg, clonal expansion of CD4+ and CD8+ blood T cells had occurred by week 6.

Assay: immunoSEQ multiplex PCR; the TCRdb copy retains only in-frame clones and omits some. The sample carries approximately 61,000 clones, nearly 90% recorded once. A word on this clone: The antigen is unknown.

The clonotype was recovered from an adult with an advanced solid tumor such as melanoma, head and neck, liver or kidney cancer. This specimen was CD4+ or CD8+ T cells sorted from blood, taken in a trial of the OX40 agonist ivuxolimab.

This CDR3 is CASSFRSSYEQYF. In nucleotides, the CDR3 is TGTGCCAGCAGCTTCCGATCCTCCTACGAGCAGTACTTC. This sequence joins TRBV5-4 and TRBJ2-7, with D unresolved. Trimming stripped 2 bases from V and 0 bases from J, with 6 bases between. Germline V gives CDR1 SGHNT, CDR2 YYREEE (reference sequence). This CDR3 region has 13 residues.